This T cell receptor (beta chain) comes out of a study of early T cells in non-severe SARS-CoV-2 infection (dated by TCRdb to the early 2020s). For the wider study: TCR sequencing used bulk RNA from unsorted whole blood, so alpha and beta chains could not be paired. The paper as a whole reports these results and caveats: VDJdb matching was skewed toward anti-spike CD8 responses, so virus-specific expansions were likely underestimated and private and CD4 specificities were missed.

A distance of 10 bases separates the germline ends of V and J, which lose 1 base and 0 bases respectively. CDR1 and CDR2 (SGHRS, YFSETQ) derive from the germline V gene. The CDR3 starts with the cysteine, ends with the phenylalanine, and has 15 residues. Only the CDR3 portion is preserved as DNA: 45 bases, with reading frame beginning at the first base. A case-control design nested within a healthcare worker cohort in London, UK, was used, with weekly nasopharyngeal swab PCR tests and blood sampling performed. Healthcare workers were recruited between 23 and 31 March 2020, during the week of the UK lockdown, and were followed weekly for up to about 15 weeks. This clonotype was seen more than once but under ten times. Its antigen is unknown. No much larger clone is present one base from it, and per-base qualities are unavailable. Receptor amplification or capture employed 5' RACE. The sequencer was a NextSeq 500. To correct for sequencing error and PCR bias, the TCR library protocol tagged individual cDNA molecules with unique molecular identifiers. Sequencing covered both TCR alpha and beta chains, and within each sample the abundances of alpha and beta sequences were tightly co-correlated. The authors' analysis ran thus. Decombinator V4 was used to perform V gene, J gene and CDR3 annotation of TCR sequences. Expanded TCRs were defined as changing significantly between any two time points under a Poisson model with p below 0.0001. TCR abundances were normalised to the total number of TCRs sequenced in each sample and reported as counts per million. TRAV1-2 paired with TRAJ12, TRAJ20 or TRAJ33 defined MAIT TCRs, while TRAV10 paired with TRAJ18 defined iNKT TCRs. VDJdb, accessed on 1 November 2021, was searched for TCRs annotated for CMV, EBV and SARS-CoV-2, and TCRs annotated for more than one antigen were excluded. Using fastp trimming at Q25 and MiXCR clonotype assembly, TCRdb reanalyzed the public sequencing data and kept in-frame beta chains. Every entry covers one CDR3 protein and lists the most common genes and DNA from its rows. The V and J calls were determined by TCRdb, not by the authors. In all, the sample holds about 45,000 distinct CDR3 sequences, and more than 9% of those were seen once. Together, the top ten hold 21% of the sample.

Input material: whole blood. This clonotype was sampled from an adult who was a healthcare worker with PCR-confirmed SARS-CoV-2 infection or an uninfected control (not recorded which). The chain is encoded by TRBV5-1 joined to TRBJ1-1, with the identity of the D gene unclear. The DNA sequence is TGCGCCAGCAGCTTGAGCGGACTCCTGAACACTGAAGCTTTCTTT. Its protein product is CASSLSGLLNTEAFF.